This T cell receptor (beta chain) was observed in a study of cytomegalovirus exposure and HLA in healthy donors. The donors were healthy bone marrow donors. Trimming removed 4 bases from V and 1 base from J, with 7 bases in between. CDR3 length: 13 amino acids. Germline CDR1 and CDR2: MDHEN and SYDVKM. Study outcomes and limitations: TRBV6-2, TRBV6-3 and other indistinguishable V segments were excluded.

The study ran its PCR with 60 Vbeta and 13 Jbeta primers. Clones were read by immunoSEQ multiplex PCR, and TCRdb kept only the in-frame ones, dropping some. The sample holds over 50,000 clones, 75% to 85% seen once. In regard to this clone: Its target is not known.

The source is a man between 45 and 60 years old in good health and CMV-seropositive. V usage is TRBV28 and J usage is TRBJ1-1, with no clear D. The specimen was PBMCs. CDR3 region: CASSSVSNTEAFF. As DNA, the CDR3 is TGTGCCAGCAGTTCTGTGTCGAACACTGAAGCTTTCTTT.